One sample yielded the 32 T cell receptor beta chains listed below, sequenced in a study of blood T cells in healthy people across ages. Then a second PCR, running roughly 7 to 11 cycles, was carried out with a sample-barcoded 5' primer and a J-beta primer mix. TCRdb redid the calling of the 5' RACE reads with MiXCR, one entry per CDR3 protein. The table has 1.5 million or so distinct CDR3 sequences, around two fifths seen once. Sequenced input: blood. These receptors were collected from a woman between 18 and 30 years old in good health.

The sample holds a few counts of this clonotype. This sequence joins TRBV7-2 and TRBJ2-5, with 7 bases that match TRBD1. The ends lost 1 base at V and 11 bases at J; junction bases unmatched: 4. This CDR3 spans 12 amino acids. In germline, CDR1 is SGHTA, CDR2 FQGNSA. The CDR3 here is CASSLDRGVQYF. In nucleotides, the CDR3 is TGTGCCAGCAGCTTAGACAGGGGCGTACAGTACTTC.

The CDR3 coding sequence is TGTGCCAGCAGTTTCGTGGTAGCGGGAGAGGGGGGTTTAGGCGAGCAGTACTTC. This sequence encodes CASSFVVAGEGGLGEQYF. V and J are TRBV27 and TRBJ2-7, with 9 nucleotides matching TRBD2. V lost 3 bases and J lost 6; bases outside the gene matches: 18. The CDR3 extends over 18 amino acids. Looked up from germline, CDR1 is MNHEY and CDR2 is SMNVEV (reference sequence).

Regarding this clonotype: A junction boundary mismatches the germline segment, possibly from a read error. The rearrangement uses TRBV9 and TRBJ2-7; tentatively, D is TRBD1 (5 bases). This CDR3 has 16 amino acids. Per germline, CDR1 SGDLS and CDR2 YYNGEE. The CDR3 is CASSAGSTVPAYEHYF. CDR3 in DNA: TGTGCCAGCAGCGCCGGATCGACAGTGCCTGCCTACGAGCACTACTTC.

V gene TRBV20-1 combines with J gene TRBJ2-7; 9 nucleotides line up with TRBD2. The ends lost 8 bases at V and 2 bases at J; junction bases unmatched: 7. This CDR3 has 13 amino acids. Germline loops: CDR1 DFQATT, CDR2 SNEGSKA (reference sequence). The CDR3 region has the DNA TGCAGTATGACTAGCGGTTCAACCTACGAGCAGTACTTC. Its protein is CSMTSGSTYEQYF.

CDR3 sequence: CASSMTPGTGSYEQYF. The CDR3 coding sequence is TGTGCCAGCTCTATGACTCCCGGGACAGGCTCCTACGAGCAGTACTTC. The chain combines TRBV6-2 or TRBV6-3 with TRBJ2-7, with 8 bases fitting TRBD1. Trimming removed 8 bases from V and 0 bases from J; junction bases left unmatched: 12. The germline V gene encodes CDR1 MNHEY and CDR2 SVGEGT. The CDR3 runs to 16 residues.

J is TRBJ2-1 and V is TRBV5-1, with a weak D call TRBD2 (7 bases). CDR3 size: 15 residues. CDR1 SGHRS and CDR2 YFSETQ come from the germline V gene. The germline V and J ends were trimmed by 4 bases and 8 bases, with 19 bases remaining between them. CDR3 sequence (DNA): TGCGCCAGCAGCCTTCCCGGGGGGCCGACGGATGAGCAGTTCTTC. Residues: CASSLPGGPTDEQFF.

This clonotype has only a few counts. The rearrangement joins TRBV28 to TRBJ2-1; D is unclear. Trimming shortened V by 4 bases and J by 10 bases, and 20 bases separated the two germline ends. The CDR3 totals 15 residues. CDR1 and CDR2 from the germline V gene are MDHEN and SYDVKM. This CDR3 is CASSSRLIRAWEQFF. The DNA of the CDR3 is TGTGCCAGCAGTTCCCGTTTGATCCGCGCCTGGGAGCAGTTCTTC.

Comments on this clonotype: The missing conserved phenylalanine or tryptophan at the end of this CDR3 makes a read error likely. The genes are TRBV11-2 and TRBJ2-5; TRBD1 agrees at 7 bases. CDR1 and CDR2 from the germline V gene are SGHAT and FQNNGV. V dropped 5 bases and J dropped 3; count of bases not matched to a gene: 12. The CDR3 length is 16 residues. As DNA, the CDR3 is TGTGCCAGCAGCCACATATCGACAGGGCAAGAAGAGACCCAGTACTTA. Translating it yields CASSHISTGQEETQYL.

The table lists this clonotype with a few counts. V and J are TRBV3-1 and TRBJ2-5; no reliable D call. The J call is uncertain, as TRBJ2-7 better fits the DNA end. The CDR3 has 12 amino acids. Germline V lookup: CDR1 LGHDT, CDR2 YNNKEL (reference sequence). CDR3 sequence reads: CASSPTDGEQYF. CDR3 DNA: TGTGCCAGCAGCCCAACGGATGGCGAGCAGTACTTC.

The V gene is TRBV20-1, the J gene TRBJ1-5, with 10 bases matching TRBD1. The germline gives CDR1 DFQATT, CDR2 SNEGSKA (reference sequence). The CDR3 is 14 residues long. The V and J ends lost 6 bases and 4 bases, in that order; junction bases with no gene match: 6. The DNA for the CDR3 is TGCAGTGCCATTCCGGGACAGGGGAATCAGCCCCAGCATTTT. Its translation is CSAIPGQGNQPQHF.

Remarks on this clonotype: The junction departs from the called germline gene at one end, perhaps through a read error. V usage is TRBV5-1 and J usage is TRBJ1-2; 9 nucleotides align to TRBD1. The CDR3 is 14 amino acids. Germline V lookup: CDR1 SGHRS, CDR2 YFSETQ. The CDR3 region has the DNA TGCACCAGCAGCTTATCCGGGACAGGGATCGGCTACACCTTC. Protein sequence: CTSSLSGTGIGYTF.

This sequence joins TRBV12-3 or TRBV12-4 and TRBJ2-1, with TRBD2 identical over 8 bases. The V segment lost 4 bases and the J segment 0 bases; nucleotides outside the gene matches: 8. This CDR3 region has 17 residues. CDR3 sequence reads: CASSSLAGWSSYNEQFF. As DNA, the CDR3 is TGTGCCAGCAGTTCCTTAGCGGGATGGAGCTCCTACAATGAGCAGTTCTTC.

For the CDR3, the DNA is TGTGCCAGCAGTTTATCGGACGGAGGGGGCGCGACCGGGGAGCTGTTTTTT. This sequence encodes CASSLSDGGGATGELFF. The J gene is TRBJ2-2, the V gene TRBV28, with a tentative D call TRBD1 (7 bases). Trimming left V 1 base short and J 5 bases short, with 17 bases between. Germline loops: CDR1 MDHEN, CDR2 SYDVKM. CDR3 length: 17 residues.

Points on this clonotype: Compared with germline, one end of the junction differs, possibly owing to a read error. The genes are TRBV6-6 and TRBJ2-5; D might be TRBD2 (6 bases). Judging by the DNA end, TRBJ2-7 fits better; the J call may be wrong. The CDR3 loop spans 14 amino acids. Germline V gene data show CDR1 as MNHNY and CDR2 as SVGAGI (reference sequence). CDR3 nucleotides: TGTGCCAGCAGTGACTCCGGCAGGGAGGACGAGCAGTACTTC. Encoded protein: CASSDSGREDEQYF.

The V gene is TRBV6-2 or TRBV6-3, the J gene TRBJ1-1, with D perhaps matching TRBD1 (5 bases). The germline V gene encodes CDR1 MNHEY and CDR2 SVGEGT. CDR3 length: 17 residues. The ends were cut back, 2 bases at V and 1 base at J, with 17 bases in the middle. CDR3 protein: CASSYLGVRLPNTEAFF. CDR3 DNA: TGTGCCAGCAGTTACCTAGGGGTTCGGTTACCGAACACTGAAGCTTTCTTT.

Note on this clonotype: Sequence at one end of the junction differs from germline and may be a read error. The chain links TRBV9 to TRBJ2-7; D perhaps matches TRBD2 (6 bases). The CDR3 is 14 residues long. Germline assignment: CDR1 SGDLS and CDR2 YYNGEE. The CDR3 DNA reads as TGTACCAGCAGCGGACCGGGACTCACTGCCGAGCAGTACTTC. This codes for CTSSGPGLTAEQYF.

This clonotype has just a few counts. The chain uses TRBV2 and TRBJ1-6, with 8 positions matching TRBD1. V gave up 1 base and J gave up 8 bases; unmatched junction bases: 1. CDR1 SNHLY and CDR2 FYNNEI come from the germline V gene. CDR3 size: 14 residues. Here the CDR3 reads CASSEDRGYSPLHF. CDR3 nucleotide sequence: TGTGCCAGCAGTGAAGACAGGGGGTATTCACCCCTCCACTTT.

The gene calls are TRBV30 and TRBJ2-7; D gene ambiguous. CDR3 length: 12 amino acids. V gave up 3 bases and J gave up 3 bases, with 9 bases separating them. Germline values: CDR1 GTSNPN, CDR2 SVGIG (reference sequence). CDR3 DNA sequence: TGTGCCTGGAGGTTGGCCCTCTACGAGCAGTACTTC. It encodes CAWRLALYEQYF.

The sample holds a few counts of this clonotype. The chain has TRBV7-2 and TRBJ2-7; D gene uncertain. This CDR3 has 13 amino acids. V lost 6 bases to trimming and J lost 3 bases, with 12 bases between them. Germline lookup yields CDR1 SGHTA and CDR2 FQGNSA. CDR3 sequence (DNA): TGTGCCAGCAGTCGTCATAACCTCTACGAGCAGTACTTC. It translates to CASSRHNLYEQYF.

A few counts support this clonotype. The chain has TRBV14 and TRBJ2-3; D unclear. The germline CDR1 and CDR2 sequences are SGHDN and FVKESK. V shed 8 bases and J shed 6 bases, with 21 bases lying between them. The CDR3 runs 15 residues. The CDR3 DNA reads TGTGCCAGCCCCCATTTGAGCCGGTTCATCGATACGCAGTATTTT. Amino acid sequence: CASPHLSRFIDTQYF.

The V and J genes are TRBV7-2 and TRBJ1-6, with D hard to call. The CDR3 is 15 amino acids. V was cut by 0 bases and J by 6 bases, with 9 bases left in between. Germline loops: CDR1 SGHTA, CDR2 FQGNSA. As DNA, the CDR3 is TGTGCCAGCAGCTTAGCCGGGCCTGCTAATTCACCCCTCCACTTT. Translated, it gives CASSLAGPANSPLHF.

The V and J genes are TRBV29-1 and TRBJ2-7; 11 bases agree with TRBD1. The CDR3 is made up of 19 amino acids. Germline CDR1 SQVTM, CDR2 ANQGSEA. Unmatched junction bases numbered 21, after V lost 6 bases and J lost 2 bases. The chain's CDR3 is CSVLKGAQKAGQGAYEQYF. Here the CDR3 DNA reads TGCAGCGTCTTGAAAGGAGCCCAGAAAGCGGGACAGGGGGCCTACGAGCAGTACTTC.

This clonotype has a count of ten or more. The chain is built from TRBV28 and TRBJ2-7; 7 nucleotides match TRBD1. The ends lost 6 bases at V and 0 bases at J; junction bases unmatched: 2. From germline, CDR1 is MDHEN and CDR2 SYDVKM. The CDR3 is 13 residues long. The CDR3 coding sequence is TGTGCCAGCAGCGGGACAGCCTCCTACGAGCAGTACTTC. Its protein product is CASSGTASYEQYF.

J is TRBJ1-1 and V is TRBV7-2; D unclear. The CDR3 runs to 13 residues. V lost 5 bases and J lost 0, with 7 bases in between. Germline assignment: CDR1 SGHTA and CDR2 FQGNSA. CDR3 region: CASSGDMNTEAFF. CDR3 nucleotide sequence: TGTGCCAGCAGCGGGGATATGAACACTGAAGCTTTCTTT.

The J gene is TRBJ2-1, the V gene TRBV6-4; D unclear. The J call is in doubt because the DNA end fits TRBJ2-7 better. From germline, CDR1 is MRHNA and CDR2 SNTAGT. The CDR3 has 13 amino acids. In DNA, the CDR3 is TGTGCCAGCAGTGAGTTCCCAATCAATGAGCAGTACTTC. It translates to CASSEFPINEQYF.

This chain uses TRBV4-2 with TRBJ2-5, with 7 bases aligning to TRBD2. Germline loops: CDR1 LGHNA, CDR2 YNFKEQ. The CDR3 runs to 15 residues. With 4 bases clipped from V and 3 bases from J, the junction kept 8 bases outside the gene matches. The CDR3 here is CASSRLLASKETQYF. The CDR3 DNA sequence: TGTGCCAGCAGCCGCCTACTAGCGAGCAAAGAGACCCAGTACTTC.

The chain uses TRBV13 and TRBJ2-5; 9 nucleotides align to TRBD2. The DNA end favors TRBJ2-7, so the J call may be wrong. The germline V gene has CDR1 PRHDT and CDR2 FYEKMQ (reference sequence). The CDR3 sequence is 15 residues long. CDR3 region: CASSLGLAKGDEQYF. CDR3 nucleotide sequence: TGTGCCAGCAGCTTGGGACTAGCTAAAGGGGACGAGCAGTACTTC.

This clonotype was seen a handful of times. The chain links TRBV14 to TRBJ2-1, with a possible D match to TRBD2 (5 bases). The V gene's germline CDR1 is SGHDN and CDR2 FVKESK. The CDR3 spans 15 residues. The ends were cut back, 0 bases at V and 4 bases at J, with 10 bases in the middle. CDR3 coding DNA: TGTGCCAGCAGCCAAGACTGGACTCCTTACAATGAGCAGTTCTTC. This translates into CASSQDWTPYNEQFF. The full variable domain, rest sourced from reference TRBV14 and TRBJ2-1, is EAGVTQFPSHSVIEKGQTVTLRCDPISGHDNLYWYRRVMGKEIKFLLHFVKESKQDESGMPNNRFLAERTGGTYSTLKVQPAELEDSGVYFCASSQDWTPYNEQFFGPGTRLTVL.

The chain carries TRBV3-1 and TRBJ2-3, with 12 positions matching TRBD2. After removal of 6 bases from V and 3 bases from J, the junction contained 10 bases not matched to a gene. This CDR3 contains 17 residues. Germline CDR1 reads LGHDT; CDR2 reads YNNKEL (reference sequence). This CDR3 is CASRPKPLAGGTDTQYF. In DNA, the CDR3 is TGTGCCAGCAGACCTAAGCCCCTAGCGGGGGGGACAGATACGCAGTATTTT.

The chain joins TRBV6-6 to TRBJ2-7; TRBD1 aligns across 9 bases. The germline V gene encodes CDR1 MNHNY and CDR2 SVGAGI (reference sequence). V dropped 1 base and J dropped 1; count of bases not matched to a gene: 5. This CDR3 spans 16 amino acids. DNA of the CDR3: TGTGCCAGCAGTTACTATTGGGGACAGGGATCCTACGAGCAGTACTTC. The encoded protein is CASSYYWGQGSYEQYF.

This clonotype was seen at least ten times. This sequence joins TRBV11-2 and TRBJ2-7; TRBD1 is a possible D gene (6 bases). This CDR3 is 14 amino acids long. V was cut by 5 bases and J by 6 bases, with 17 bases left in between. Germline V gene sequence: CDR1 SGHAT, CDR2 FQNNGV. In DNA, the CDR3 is TGTGCCAGCAGCACTACACAGGGTTCGGGCGAGCAGTACTTC. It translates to CASSTTQGSGEQYF.

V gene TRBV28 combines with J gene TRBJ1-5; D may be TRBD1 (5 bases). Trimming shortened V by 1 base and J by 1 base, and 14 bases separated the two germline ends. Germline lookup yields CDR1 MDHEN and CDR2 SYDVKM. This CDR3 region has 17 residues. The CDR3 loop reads CASSLYWGGSSNQPQHF. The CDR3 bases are TGTGCCAGCAGTTTATATTGGGGCGGAAGCAGCAATCAGCCCCAGCATTTT.